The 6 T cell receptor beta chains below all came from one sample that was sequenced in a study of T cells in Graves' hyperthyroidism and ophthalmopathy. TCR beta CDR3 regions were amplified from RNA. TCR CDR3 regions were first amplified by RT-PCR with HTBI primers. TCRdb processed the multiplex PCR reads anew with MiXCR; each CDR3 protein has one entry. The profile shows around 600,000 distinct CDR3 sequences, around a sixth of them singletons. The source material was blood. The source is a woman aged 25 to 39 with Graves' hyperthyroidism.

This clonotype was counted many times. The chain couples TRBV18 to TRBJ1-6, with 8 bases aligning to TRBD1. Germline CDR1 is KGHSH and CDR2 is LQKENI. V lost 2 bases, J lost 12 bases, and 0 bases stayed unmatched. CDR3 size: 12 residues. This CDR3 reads CASSPGQGPLHF. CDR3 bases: TGTGCCAGCTCACCAGGACAGGGACCCCTCCACTTT.

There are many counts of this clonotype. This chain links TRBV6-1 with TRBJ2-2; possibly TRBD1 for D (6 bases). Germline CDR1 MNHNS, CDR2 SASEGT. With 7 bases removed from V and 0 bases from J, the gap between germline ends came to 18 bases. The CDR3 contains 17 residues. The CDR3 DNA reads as TGTGCCAGCAATATAGCCGCAGGGGCGTCGAACACCGGGGAGCTGTTTTTT. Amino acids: CASNIAAGASNTGELFF.

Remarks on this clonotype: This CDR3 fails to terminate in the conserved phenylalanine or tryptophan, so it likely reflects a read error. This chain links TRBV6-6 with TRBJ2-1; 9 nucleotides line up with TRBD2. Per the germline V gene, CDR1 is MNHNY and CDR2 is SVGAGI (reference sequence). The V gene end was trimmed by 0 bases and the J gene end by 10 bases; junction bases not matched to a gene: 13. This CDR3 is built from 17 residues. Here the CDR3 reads CASSYSPSLAGVEEQFL. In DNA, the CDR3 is TGTGCCAGCAGTTACTCTCCCAGCTTAGCGGGAGTAGAGGAGCAGTTCCTC.

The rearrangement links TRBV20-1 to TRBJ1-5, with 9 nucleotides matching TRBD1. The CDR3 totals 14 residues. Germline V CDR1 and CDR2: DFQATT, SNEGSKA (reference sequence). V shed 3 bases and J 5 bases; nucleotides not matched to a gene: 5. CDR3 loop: CSARGDREHQPQHF. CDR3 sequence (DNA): TGCAGTGCTAGGGGGGACAGGGAACATCAGCCCCAGCATTTT.

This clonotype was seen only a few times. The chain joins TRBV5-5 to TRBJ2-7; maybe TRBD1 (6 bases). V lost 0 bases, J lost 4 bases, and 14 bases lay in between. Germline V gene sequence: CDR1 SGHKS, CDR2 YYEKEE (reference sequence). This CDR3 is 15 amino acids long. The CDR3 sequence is CASSLAAGENYEQYF. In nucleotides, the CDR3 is TGTGCCAGCAGCTTGGCCGCAGGGGAAAATTACGAGCAGTACTTC.

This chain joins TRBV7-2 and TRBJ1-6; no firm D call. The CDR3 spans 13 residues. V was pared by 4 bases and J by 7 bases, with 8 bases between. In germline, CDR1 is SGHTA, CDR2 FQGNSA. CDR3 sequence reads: CASSSSLNSPLHF. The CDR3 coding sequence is TGTGCCAGCAGCTCGAGCCTGAATTCACCCCTCCACTTT.